This TCR beta chain emerged from a study of cytomegalovirus exposure and HLA in healthy donors. General observations from the study: A prior analysis recorded that most TCR beta V segments were productive about 87% or about 30% of the time. Highest at DRB1 and lowest at HLA-C, TCR association rates differed among HLA loci in a later analysis.

Researchers ran the PCR with 60 Vbeta and 13 Jbeta primers. Libraries were prepared by immunoSEQ multiplex PCR; TCRdb keeps only in-frame clonotypes and omits some of them. The repertoire holds about 160,000 clones, 80% to 85% seen once, with around 0.97% in the top ten. Worth noting for this clone: Its antigen is still unknown.

The CDR3 is 17 residues long. From germline, CDR1 is MNHNS and CDR2 SASEGT. V shed 4 bases, J shed 4 bases, and the junction held 11 bases outside the gene matches. The specimen was PBMCs. The rearrangement joins TRBV6-1 to TRBJ2-2; 8 bases align to TRBD2. The receptor was isolated from a man in his thirties or forties in good health and CMV-seronegative. The CDR3 here is CASSARPTGGGTGELFF. The CDR3 DNA reads TGTGCCAGCAGTGCCCGCCCAACGGGAGGGGGCACCGGGGAGCTGTTTTTT.